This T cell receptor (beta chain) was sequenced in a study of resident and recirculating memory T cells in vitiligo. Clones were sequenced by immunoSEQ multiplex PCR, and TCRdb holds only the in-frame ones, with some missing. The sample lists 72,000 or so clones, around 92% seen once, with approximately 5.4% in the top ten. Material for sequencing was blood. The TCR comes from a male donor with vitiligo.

The DNA of the CDR3 is TGTGCCTGGAGCTGGGGCATTTCCGGCTACACCTTC. Translated: CAWSWGISGYTF. This chain joins TRBV30 and TRBJ1-2; the D gene is possibly TRBD1 (5 bases). Germline V CDR1 and CDR2: GTSNPN, SVGIG (reference sequence). Trimming removed 3 bases at V and 8 bases at J, with 13 bases between. This CDR3 has 12 amino acids.